The 17 T cell receptor beta chains listed next were all sequenced from one sample in a study of T cells in Graves' hyperthyroidism and ophthalmopathy (dated 2019 in TCRdb). The library was obtained by multiplex PCR. Sequencing was performed on an Illumina HiSeq 2000. TCR beta CDR3 regions were amplified from RNA transcripts. The TCR CDR3 was subjected to a first round of RT-PCR using the HTBI primer set and the Qiagen OneStep RT-PCR kit. TCRdb itself trimmed the public reads at Q25 with fastp, ran MiXCR and retained productive beta chains. Entries are consolidated by CDR3 protein sequence, retaining the most common genes and DNA. The sample table records about 260,000 distinct CDR3 sequences; around 25% of these occur just once. The leading ten clones occupy approximately 30% of the sample. Sequenced: blood. The receptor source for this set is a man aged 35 to 55 with Graves' hyperthyroidism that later progressed to Graves' ophthalmopathy.

This clonotype was seen repeatedly, ten times or more. The chain links TRBV7-9 to TRBJ2-7, with a tentative D call TRBD2 (6 bases). V was shortened by 6 bases and J by 4 bases, with 10 bases between the two germline ends. Germline V gene data show CDR1 as SEHNR and CDR2 as FQNEAQ (reference sequence). The CDR3 totals 12 residues. Written as DNA, the CDR3 is TGTGCCAGCAGGTGGGGGGAGTACGAGCAGTACTTC. Translated, it gives CASRWGEYEQYF. The variable domain in full, completed from reference TRBV7-9 and TRBJ2-7, reads DTGVSQNPRHKITKRGQNVTFRCDPISEHNRLYWYRQTLGQGPEFLTYFQNEAQLEKSRLLSDRFSAERPKGSFSTLEIQRTEQGDSAMYLCASRWGEYEQYFGPGTRLTVT.

This clonotype came up many times. The DNA for the CDR3 is TGTGCCAGCAGTCCTGCGGGCGGAACCTATGGCTACACCTTC. This codes for CASSPAGGTYGYTF. The chain uses TRBV27 and TRBJ1-2; no definite D call. The CDR3 runs to 14 residues. Per the germline V gene, CDR1 is MNHEY and CDR2 is SMNVEV (reference sequence). Between the trimmed V and J ends, which lost 5 bases and 4 bases, there was a span of 14 bases.

This CDR3 reads CASSPREGGAEAFF. The CDR3 DNA is TGTGCCAGCAGTCCTCGGGAAGGTGGGGCTGAAGCTTTCTTT. V and J are TRBV6-1 and TRBJ1-1; D unclear. The CDR3 covers 14 residues. Trimming took off 5 bases at V and 6 bases at J, with 16 bases between the two ends. Germline CDR1 and CDR2: MNHNS and SASEGT.

This clonotype showed up many times. This chain connects TRBV3-1 to TRBJ1-5; no clear D. This CDR3 has 14 residues. V gave up 4 bases and J gave up 10 bases, with 17 bases separating them. The germline V gene encodes CDR1 LGHDT and CDR2 YNNKEL (reference sequence). CDR3 sequence reads: CASSPRTDLAPQHF. In nucleotides, the CDR3 is TGTGCCAGCAGCCCCAGGACGGACCTTGCTCCCCAGCATTTT.

This clonotype was seen at least ten times. V usage is TRBV7-3 and J usage is TRBJ1-6, with D uncertain. Germline V gene lookup returns CDR1 SGHTA and CDR2 FQGTGA. Trimming left V 2 bases short and J 7 bases short, with 9 bases between. There are 14 residues in the CDR3. CDR3 in amino acids: CASSLRGDNSPLHF. The CDR3 DNA reads TGTGCCAGCAGCTTACGGGGTGACAATTCACCCCTCCACTTT.

There are many counts of this clonotype. V and J are TRBV12-3 or TRBV12-4 and TRBJ2-2; 7 positions agree with TRBD1. The CDR3 has 17 residues. Trimming took 3 bases from V and 5 from J; bases not matched to a gene: 12. As DNA, the CDR3 is TGTGCCAGCAGTTTTGCGAGGACAGGACCAAGGACCGGGGAGCTGTTTTTT. It specifies CASSFARTGPRTGELFF.

This clonotype has at least ten counts. Just one base apart from a much larger clone, this may be a read error. This chain uses TRBV6-5 with TRBJ2-5; weak D call: TRBD2 (6 bases). CDR1 is MNHEY, CDR2 SVGAGI, per germline. Trimming cost V 4 bases and J 1 base, with 10 bases left between them. This CDR3 region has 14 residues. The CDR3 DNA reads TGTGCCAGCAGTTTTCGGAGGGTCCAAGAGACCCAGTACTTC. Translated, it gives CASSFRRVQETQYF.

The CDR3 loop reads CASSFTPRQGVGYTF. Here the CDR3 DNA reads TGTGCCAGCAGTTTTACCCCAAGACAGGGCGTTGGCTACACCTTC. The chain uses TRBV12-3 or TRBV12-4 and TRBJ1-2; TRBD1 aligns across 7 bases. With 3 bases clipped from V and 7 bases from J, the junction kept 11 bases outside the gene matches. This CDR3 is 15 amino acids long.

The V call is TRBV20-1, the J call TRBJ2-7, with 8 bases fitting TRBD1. Germline CDR1 DFQATT, CDR2 SNEGSKA (reference sequence). The CDR3 extends over 13 amino acids. The J segment lost 4 bases and the V segment lost 2 bases, leaving 4 bases of the junction unmatched. In DNA, the CDR3 is TGCAGTGCTAGACAACGGACAGGGTACGAGCAGTACTTC. It is translated as CSARQRTGYEQYF.

This clonotype has a count of ten or more. The chain combines TRBV6-5 with TRBJ2-5; 9 nucleotides align to TRBD2. The CDR3 contains 13 residues. Germline trimming cut 8 bases from V and 5 bases from J; bases unmatched to any gene: 6. Per germline, CDR1 MNHEY and CDR2 SVGAGI. The CDR3 coding sequence is TGTGCCAGCTGGAGCGGGAGGTTGGAGACCCAGTACTTC. Its protein is CASWSGRLETQYF.

This clonotype appeared many times. This rearrangement joins TRBV29-1 to TRBJ1-1, with D unresolved. This CDR3 spans 14 amino acids. V lost 4 bases, J lost 0 bases, and 12 bases lay in between. CDR1 SQVTM and CDR2 ANQGSEA come from the germline V gene. The CDR3 spells CSVGRTILNTEAFF. CDR3 bases: TGCAGCGTTGGTAGGACGATTTTGAACACTGAAGCTTTCTTT.

This clonotype was detected many times. This chain links TRBV19 with TRBJ2-5; tentative D call: TRBD2 (5 bases). This CDR3 is 14 amino acids long. V lost 2 bases, J lost 3 bases, and 10 bases lay in between. Germline V gene lookup returns CDR1 LNHDA and CDR2 SQIVND (reference sequence). This CDR3 reads CASSIRGQKETQYF. The CDR3 nucleotides are TGTGCCAGTAGTATAAGAGGGCAGAAAGAGACCCAGTACTTC.

This clonotype was found many times. J is TRBJ2-3 and V is TRBV27; D may be TRBD2 (6 bases). This CDR3 comprises 13 residues. Trimming removed 3 bases from V and 10 bases from J, with 14 bases in between. The V gene's germline CDR1 is MNHEY and CDR2 SMNVEV (reference sequence). CDR3 DNA sequence: TGTGCCAGCAGTTTCTTGGCGGGACGAGCGCAGTATTTT. It translates to CASSFLAGRAQYF.

This clonotype was recorded at least ten times. The chain uses TRBV29-1 and TRBJ1-1; 7 nucleotides agree with TRBD1. V shed 7 bases and J 3 bases; nucleotides not matched to a gene: 17. This CDR3 is built from 16 residues. Germline V gene data show CDR1 as SQVTM and CDR2 as ANQGSEA. The CDR3 DNA follows: TGCAGCGCCAAGCGACGAGGGGGCTATTCGGACACTGAAGCTTTCTTT. Translating gives CSAKRRGGYSDTEAFF.

This clonotype was found many times. The rearrangement joins TRBV5-1 to TRBJ2-7, with D perhaps TRBD1 (6 bases). The germline V gene encodes CDR1 SGHRS and CDR2 YFSETQ. The CDR3 loop spans 17 amino acids. Trimming stripped 1 base from V and 1 base from J, with 18 bases between. The CDR3 loop reads CASSLRPPGQGSYEQYF. DNA of the CDR3: TGCGCCAGCAGCTTGAGACCCCCCGGCCAGGGGTCCTACGAGCAGTACTTC.

This clonotype has ten or more counts. This chain uses TRBV20-1 with TRBJ2-2, with 14 bases that match TRBD2. From germline, CDR1 is DFQATT and CDR2 SNEGSKA (reference sequence). J lost 5 bases, V lost 0 bases, and 11 bases had no gene match. CDR3 length equals 19 residues. The CDR3, as DNA: TGCAGTGCTAGAGACCCTATGACTAGCGGGAGGGGGAAAACCGGGGAGCTGTTTTTT. It is translated as CSARDPMTSGRGKTGELFF.

In its sample, this clonotype was seen many times. The chain is built from TRBV19 and TRBJ2-4, with a weak D call TRBD1 (6 bases). CDR3 length: 15 residues. Trimming took off 3 bases at V and 0 bases at J, with 9 bases between the two ends. Germline V gene lookup returns CDR1 LNHDA and CDR2 SQIVND (reference sequence). CDR3 nucleotide sequence: TGTGCCAGTAGTATCATAGGGGGAGCCAAAAACATTCAGTACTTC. Its protein is CASSIIGGAKNIQYF.